This T cell receptor (beta chain) was recovered during a study of cytomegalovirus exposure and HLA in healthy donors. The sample holds one count of this clone. The target antigen is unknown. Broader study findings: Cytomegalovirus-associated TCR beta chains were listed, numbering over 150. Among the CMV-associated chains, three were confirmed in vitro as specific for CMV antigens.

TCRdb keeps only in-frame clones here, not all; method: immunoSEQ multiplex PCR. The profile covers about 130,000 clones, with 75% to 90% appearing a single time and 0.95% to 1.5% taken by the ten largest. CDR1 is MNHNS, CDR2 SASEGT, per germline. V was shortened by 4 bases and J by 5 bases, with 9 bases between the two germline ends. The CDR3 is 13 amino acids. The sequencing input was PBMCs. V and J are TRBV6-1 and TRBJ2-1; no firm D call. The TCR sequence derives from a woman younger than 30 in good health and CMV-seronegative. The CDR3 nucleotides read TGTGCCAGCAGTGTACATCAAGACAATGAGCAGTTCTTC. Translating gives CASSVHQDNEQFF.